Below, 3 T cell receptor beta chains from the same sample are listed, as sequenced in a study of beta chain features in type 1 diabetes. Findings and limits, study-wide: Among patients with Type 1 diabetes, TCRB CDR3s were moderately but significantly shorter in every one of the four CD4+ subsets.

Every isolated RNA sample was fully reverse transcribed, so sequencing captured expressed TCRB transcripts. Libraries were prepared by immunoSEQ multiplex PCR; TCRdb keeps only in-frame clonotypes and omits some of them. The sample contains about 120,000 clones, about a sixth of which appear only once. Their recognized antigens are unknown. Sequenced: central memory CD4+ T cells from blood. The receptors were gathered from a young man with type 1 diabetes.

This clone was seen more than once but under ten times. The J gene is TRBJ1-2, the V gene TRBV7-9; D may be TRBD1 (6 bases). CDR1 is SEHNR and CDR2 is FQNEAQ in the germline V gene (reference sequence). Trimming stripped 5 bases from V and 3 bases from J, with 16 bases between. The length of the CDR3 is 15 residues. CDR3 residues: CASSPQVGADYGYTF. For the CDR3, the DNA is TGTGCCAGCAGCCCGCAGGTGGGGGCGGACTATGGCTACACCTTC.

V and J are TRBV19 and TRBJ2-1; the match to TRBD1 covers 9 bases. This CDR3 is built from 13 residues. Germline CDR1 LNHDA, CDR2 SQIVND (reference sequence). V shed 3 bases, J shed 15 bases, and the junction held 9 bases outside the gene matches. The CDR3 is CASSIGQGPTRFF. The CDR3 nucleotides read TGTGCCAGTAGTATCGGACAGGGGCCTACGCGGTTCTTC.

This clone has a handful of counts. The genes are TRBV29-1 and TRBJ1-6, with TRBD1 identical over 8 bases. Germline CDR1 is SQVTM and CDR2 is ANQGSEA. V lost 6 bases and J lost 5; bases outside the gene matches: 0. The CDR3 runs 12 residues. As DNA, the CDR3 is TGCAGCGTGGGACAGGATAATTCACCCCTCCACTTT. Amino acid sequence: CSVGQDNSPLHF. Drawing the rest from reference TRBV29-1 and TRBJ1-6, the complete variable domain is SAVISQKPSRDICQRGTSLTIQCQVDSQVTMMFWYRQQPGQSLTLIATANQGSEATYESGFVIDKFPISRPNLTFSTLTVSNMSPEDSSIYLCSVGQDNSPLHFGNGTRLTVT.